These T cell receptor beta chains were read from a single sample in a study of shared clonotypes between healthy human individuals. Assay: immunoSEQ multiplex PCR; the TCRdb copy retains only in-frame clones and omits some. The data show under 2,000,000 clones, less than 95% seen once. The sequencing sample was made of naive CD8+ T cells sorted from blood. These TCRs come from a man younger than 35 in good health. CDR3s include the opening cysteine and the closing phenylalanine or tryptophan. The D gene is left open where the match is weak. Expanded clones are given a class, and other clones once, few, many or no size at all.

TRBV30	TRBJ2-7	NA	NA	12	TGTGCCTGGAGTTGGACAGGAGGGGAGCAGTACTTC	CAWSWTGGEQYF
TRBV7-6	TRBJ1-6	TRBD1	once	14	TGTGCCAGCAGCTTAGGGGGGACAGATTCACCCCTCCACTTT	CASSLGGTDSPLHF
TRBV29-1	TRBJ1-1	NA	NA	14	TGCAGCGTTGAGGCTCGAGGGGTTAACACTGAAGCTTTCTTT	CSVEARGVNTEAFF
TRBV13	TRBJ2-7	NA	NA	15	TGTGCCAGCAGCTTCCAGAGCGGAGGATCTTACGAGCAGTACTTC	CASSFQSGGSYEQYF
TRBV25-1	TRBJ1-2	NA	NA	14	TGTGCCAGCAGTGAATTGGGTGGGCAGAAGGGCTACACCTTC	CASSELGGQKGYTF
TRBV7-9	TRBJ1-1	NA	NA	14	TGTGCCAGCAGCCCCAGGGGCGTGAACACTGAAGCTTTCTTT	CASSPRGVNTEAFF
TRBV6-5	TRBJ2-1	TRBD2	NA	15	TGTGCCAGCAGTCCCTCCCTAGCGGGATACAATGAGCAGTTCTTC	CASSPSLAGYNEQFF
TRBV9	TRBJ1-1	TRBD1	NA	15	TGTGCCAGCAGCGTGACAGGGGGCGGTAACACTGAAGCTTTCTTT	CASSVTGGGNTEAFF
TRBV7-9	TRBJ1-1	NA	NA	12	TGTGCCAGCAGCCGTAGGGGGACTGAAGCTTTCTTT	CASSRRGTEAFF
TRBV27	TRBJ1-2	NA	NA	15	TGTGCCAGCAGACTAGGGGCCGGGACGGTGTATGGCTACACCTTC	CASRLGAGTVYGYTF
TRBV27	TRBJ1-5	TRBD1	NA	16	TGTGCCAGCAGTGCCTCACAGGGGGAGAGCAATCAGCCCCAGCATTTT	CASSASQGESNQPQHF
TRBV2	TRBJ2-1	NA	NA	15	TGTGCCAGCAGTGATGACAGGGGAGGGATGGATGAGCAGTTCTTC	CASSDDRGGMDEQFF
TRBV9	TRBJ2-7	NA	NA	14	TGTGCCAGCAGCCCTTCTGGGCCTTCCTACGAGCAGTACTTC	CASSPSGPSYEQYF
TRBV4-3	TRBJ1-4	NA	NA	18	TGCGCCAGCAGCCTTAACAGGGCTTTGGGAGCAACTAATGAAAAACTGTTTTTT	CASSLNRALGATNEKLFF
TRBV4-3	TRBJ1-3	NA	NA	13	TGCGCCAGCAGCCAAGACGGTGGAAACACCATATATTTT	CASSQDGGNTIYF
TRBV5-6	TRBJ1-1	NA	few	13	TGTGCCAGCAGCTCCACACTGAACACTGAAGCTTTCTTT	CASSSTLNTEAFF
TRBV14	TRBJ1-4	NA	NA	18	TGTGCCAGCAGCCAAGAGGAGGCCCTAATTGCGGGGGGTGAAAAACTGTTTTTT	CASSQEEALIAGGEKLFF
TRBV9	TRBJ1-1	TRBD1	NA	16	TGTGCCAGCAGCTCCGGGACAGGGGGATTGAACACTGAAGCTTTCTTT	CASSSGTGGLNTEAFF
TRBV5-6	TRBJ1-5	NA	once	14	TGTGCCAGCAGCTTGGACAGTAGCAATCAGCCCCAGCATTTT	CASSLDSSNQPQHF
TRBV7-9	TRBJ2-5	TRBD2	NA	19	TGTGCCAGCAGCTCACCCGGGACTAGCGGGAGGGCATTGAAGGAGACCCAGTACTTC	CASSSPGTSGRALKETQYF
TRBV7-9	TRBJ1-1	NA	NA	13	TGTGCCAGCAGTTCGGACAGGAACACTGAAGCTTTCTTT	CASSSDRNTEAFF
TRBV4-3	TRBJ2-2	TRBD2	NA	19	TGCGCCAGCAGCCAAGATGAGGTGCGGCTAGCGGGAAACACCGGGGAGCTGTTTTTT	CASSQDEVRLAGNTGELFF
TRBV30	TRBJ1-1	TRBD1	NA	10	TGTGCCTGTACAGGGGTTGAAGCTTTCTTT	CACTGVEAFF
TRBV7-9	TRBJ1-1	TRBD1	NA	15	TGTGCCAGCAGCTTAGTGGGACAGGGGGCAGCTGAAGCTTTCTTT	CASSLVGQGAAEAFF
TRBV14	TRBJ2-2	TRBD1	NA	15	TGTGCCAGCAGGCCTGGGACAGCGATCACCGGGGAGCTGTTTTTT	CASRPGTAITGELFF
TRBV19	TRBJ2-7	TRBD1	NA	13	TGTGCCAGTAGTGAGACAGGGGTGGAAGAACAGTACTTC	CASSETGVEEQYF
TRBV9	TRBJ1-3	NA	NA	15	TGTGCCAGCAGCTCAGGGGCGGTCTCTGGAAACACCATATATTTT	CASSSGAVSGNTIYF
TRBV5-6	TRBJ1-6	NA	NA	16	TGTGCCAGCAGCCCCTATCCAACGCACTATAATTCACCCCTCCACTTT	CASSPYPTHYNSPLHF
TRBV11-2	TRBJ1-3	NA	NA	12	TGTGCCAGCACACTCGCTGGAAACACCATATATTTT	CASTLAGNTIYF